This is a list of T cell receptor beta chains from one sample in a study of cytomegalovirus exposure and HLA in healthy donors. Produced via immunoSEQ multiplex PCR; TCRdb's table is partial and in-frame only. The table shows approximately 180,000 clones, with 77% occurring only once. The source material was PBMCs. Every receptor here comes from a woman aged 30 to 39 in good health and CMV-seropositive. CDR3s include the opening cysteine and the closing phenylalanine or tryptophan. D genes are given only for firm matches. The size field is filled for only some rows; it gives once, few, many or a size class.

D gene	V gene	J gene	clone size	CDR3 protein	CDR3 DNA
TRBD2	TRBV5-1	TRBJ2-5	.	CASSLAAGEETQYF	TGCGCCAGCAGCTTGGCCGCGGGAGAAGAGACCCAGTACTTC
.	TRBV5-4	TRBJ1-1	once	CASSLAGVEGAFF	TGTGCCAGCAGCTTGGCAGGGGTTGAAGGGGCTTTCTTT
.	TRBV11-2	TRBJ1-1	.	CASSLRANTEAFF	TGTGCCAGCAGCTTAAGAGCCAACACTGAAGCTTTCTTT
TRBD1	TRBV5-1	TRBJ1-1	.	CASSLFLDRDTEAFF	TGCGCCAGCAGCTTGTTCCTAGACAGGGACACTGAAGCTTTCTTT
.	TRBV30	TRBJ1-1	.	CAWSVPGGWGAFF	TGTGCCTGGAGTGTCCCCGGGGGGTGGGGAGCTTTCTTT
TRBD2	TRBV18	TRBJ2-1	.	CASSPQGTSGRVVKFF	TGTGCCAGCTCACCGCAAGGGACTAGCGGGAGAGTTGTGAAGTTCTTC
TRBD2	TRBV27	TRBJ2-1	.	CASGTREYNEQFF	TGTGCCAGCGGGACTAGGGAATACAATGAGCAGTTCTTC
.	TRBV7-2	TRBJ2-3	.	CASSLMALASTDTQYF	TGTGCCAGCAGCTTAATGGCGTTAGCTAGCACAGATACGCAGTATTTT
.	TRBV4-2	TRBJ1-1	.	CASSQGGRGGDEAFF	TGTGCCAGCAGCCAAGGCGGTAGGGGTGGTGATGAAGCTTTCTTT
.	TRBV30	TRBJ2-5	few	CACRRGGETQYF	TGTGCCTGCCGGAGAGGTGGCGAGACCCAGTACTTC
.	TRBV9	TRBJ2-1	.	CASSVEGGNEQFF	TGTGCCAGCAGCGTAGAGGGGGGGAATGAGCAGTTCTTC
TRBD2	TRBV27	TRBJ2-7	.	CASSLVLAAAYEQYF	TGTGCCAGCAGTTTAGTACTAGCGGCAGCCTACGAGCAGTACTTC
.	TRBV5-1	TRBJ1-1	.	CASSLGTANMNTEAFF	TGCGCCAGCAGCTTGGGAACAGCTAACATGAACACTGAAGCTTTCTTT
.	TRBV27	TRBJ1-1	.	CASSSKARVGTEAFF	TGTGCCAGCAGTTCCAAAGCCAGGGTCGGCACTGAAGCTTTCTTT
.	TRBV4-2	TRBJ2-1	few	CASSQGRDPLRSHYNEQFF	TGTGCCAGCAGCCAAGGTCGGGATCCTCTCCGATCCCACTACAATGAGCAGTTCTTC
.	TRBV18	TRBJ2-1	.	CASSGVRDNEQFF	TGTGCCAGCTCCGGAGTGAGGGACAATGAGCAGTTCTTC
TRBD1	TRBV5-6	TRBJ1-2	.	CASSATGQELYGYTF	TGTGCCAGCAGCGCGACTGGACAGGAACTCTATGGCTACACCTTC
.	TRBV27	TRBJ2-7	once	CASSPVGDSYEQYF	TGTGCCAGCAGCCCAGTCGGAGACTCCTACGAGCAGTACTTC
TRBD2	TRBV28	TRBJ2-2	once	CASRVPGLAVNTGELFF	TGTGCCAGCAGGGTTCCGGGACTAGCGGTTAACACCGGGGAGCTGTTTTTT
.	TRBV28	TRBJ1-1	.	CASSRPGRTPEAFF	TGTGCCAGCAGCAGACCCGGGAGAACCCCTGAAGCTTTCTTT
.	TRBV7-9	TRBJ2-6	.	CASSSLRSGANVLTF	TGTGCCAGCAGCTCCCTCCGCTCTGGGGCCAACGTCCTGACTTTC
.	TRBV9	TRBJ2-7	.	CASSLGVVGSYEQYF	TGTGCCAGCAGCCTCGGGGTGGTTGGGTCCTACGAGCAGTACTTC
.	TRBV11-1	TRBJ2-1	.	CASSLNGLFSEEDEQFF	TGTGCCAGCAGCTTAAACGGCCTCTTCTCGGAGGAGGATGAGCAGTTCTTC
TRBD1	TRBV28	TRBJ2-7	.	CASRDRAREQYF	TGTGCCAGCAGGGACAGGGCCCGCGAGCAGTACTTC
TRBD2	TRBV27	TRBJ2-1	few	CASSLGTSPNEQFF	TGTGCCAGCAGTCTCGGGACTAGTCCCAATGAGCAGTTCTTC
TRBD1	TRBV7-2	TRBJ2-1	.	CASSLASRDRVSSYNEQFF	TGTGCCAGCAGCTTAGCGTCCCGGGACAGGGTGAGCTCCTACAATGAGCAGTTCTTC
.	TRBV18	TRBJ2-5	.	CASSPISGQETQYF	TGTGCCAGCTCACCCATCAGCGGTCAAGAGACCCAGTACTTC
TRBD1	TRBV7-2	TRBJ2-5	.	CASSSNRGRETQYF	TGTGCCAGCAGCTCGAACAGGGGGAGGGAGACCCAGTACTTC
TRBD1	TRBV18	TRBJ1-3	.	CASSPVSGQLSGNTIYF	TGTGCCAGCTCACCCGTCTCGGGACAGCTCTCTGGAAACACCATATATTTT
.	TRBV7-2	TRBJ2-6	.	CASSLAQGGSSGANVLTF	TGTGCCAGCAGCTTAGCTCAGGGGGGTTCCTCTGGGGCCAACGTCCTGACTTTC
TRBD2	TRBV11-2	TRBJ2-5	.	CASSPGTSGRKTQYF	TGTGCCAGCAGCCCTGGGACTAGCGGGAGAAAGACCCAGTACTTC
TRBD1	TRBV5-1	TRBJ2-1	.	CASSPGQGANEQFF	TGCGCCAGCAGCCCCGGACAGGGGGCAAATGAGCAGTTCTTC
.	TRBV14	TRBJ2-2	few	CASSLRAAGVEELFF	TGTGCCAGCAGCCTCCGGGCCGCGGGCGTGGAGGAGCTGTTTTTT
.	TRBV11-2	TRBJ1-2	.	CASSPEGRGGDYGYTF	TGTGCCAGCAGCCCCGAAGGGCGCGGGGGTGACTATGGCTACACCTTC
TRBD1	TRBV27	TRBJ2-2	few	CASRPGQVTGELFF	TGTGCCAGCAGACCGGGACAGGTCACCGGGGAGCTGTTTTTT
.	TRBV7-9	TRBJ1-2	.	CASSPPGEQYGYTF	TGTGCCAGCAGCCCTCCAGGCGAGCAGTATGGCTACACCTTC
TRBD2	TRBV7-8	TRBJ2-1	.	CASSLRTSGYNEQFF	TGTGCCAGCAGCTTACGGACTAGCGGTTACAATGAGCAGTTCTTC
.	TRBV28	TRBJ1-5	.	CASSLQVGNQPQHF	TGTGCCAGCAGTTTACAGGTCGGCAATCAGCCCCAGCATTTT
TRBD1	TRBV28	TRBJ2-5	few	CASSLLGQGKKTQYF	TGTGCCAGCAGTTTATTGGGACAGGGGAAGAAGACCCAGTACTTC
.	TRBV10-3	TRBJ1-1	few	CAISDLAGFEAFF	TGTGCCATCAGCGACCTGGCAGGGTTCGAAGCTTTCTTT
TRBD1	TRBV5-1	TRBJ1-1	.	CASTLSGTVNTEAFF	TGCGCCAGTACACTCTCCGGGACAGTGAACACTGAAGCTTTCTTT
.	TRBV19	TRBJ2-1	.	CASSIHGKADEQFF	TGTGCCAGTAGTATCCACGGGAAGGCGGATGAGCAGTTCTTC
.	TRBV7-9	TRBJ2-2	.	CASSPTMNTGELFF	TGTGCCAGCAGCCCCACAATGAACACCGGGGAGCTGTTTTTT
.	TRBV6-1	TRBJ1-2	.	CASSEVLAGSGYTF	TGTGCCAGCAGTGAAGTACTTGCGGGTTCGGGCTACACCTTC
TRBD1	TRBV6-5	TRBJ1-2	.	CASSYSQGAGYGYTF	TGTGCCAGCAGTTACTCCCAGGGGGCAGGCTATGGCTACACCTTC
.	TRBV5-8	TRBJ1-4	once	CASSPRRIANEKLFF	TGTGCCAGCAGCCCGCGGCGGATCGCTAATGAAAAACTGTTTTTT
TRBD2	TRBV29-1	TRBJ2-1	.	CSVGPGLADNEQFF	TGCAGCGTTGGCCCGGGACTAGCGGACAATGAGCAGTTCTTC
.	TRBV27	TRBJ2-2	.	CASSTNRVDTGELFF	TGTGCCAGCAGTACTAACAGGGTCGACACCGGGGAGCTGTTTTTT
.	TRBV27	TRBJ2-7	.	CASSFGETGYEQYF	TGTGCCAGCAGTTTTGGGGAAACAGGTTACGAGCAGTACTTC
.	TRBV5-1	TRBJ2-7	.	CASSFREFPYEQYF	TGCGCCAGCAGCTTCAGGGAATTCCCCTACGAGCAGTACTTC
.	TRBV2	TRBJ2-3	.	CASGGTRGDTQYF	TGTGCCAGCGGCGGGACCCGCGGAGATACGCAGTATTTT
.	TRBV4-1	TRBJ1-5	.	CASSRRQEDQPQHF	TGCGCCAGCAGCCGTCGACAGGAAGATCAGCCCCAGCATTTT
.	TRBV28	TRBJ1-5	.	CASSLPGYNQPQHF	TGTGCCAGCAGTTTGCCGGGGTATAATCAGCCCCAGCATTTT
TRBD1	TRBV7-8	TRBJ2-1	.	CASSFALQGDEQFF	TGTGCCAGCAGCTTCGCCCTACAGGGGGATGAGCAGTTCTTC
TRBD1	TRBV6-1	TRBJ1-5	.	CASSEGRQGTNQPQHF	TGTGCCAGCAGTGAAGGTCGACAGGGCACCAATCAGCCCCAGCATTTT
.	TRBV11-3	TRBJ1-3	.	CASSWVGDTHGNTIYF	TGTGCCAGCAGCTGGGTAGGGGACACTCACGGAAACACCATATATTTT
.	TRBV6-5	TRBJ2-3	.	CASTRQGTDTQYF	TGTGCCAGCACCCGACAGGGCACAGATACGCAGTATTTT